This entry lists 25 T cell receptor beta chains sequenced from one sample in a study of CD8 T cells in ankylosing spondylitis. Antigen specificity for these receptors is unknown. Using its own MiXCR run on the 5' RACE reads, TCRdb lists one record per CDR3 protein. In the table there are 100,000 or so distinct CDR3 sequences, about 9% of which are singletons. Overall study results and limits: What appeared characteristic of ankylosing spondylitis blood was a TCR beta motif of fewer than ten highly homologous variants.

Specimen: blood, either unsorted or a sorted T cell fraction (not recorded which). Receptors were obtained from a male donor with ankylosing spondylitis.

A few counts support this clonotype. The gene calls are TRBV20-1 and TRBJ2-1, with TRBD2 matching 14 bases. CDR1 is DFQATT, CDR2 SNEGSKA, per germline (reference sequence). The V gene end was trimmed by 4 bases and the J gene end by 4 bases; junction bases not matched to a gene: 12. This CDR3 contains 18 residues. CDR3 nucleotide sequence: TGCAGTGCTAAGCTCTCCCGGACTAGCGGGAGGCTATACAATGAGCAGTTCTTC. Protein sequence: CSAKLSRTSGRLYNEQFF.

This clonotype was observed a few times. The rearrangement links TRBV6-1 to TRBJ1-2; 7 nucleotides agree with TRBD1. The germline V gene has CDR1 MNHNS and CDR2 SASEGT. The CDR3 spans 13 residues. V lost 8 bases to trimming and J lost 1 base; unmatched junction nucleotides: 4. The CDR3 region is CASRDSDNYGYTF. The CDR3 DNA reads TGTGCCAGCCGGGACAGCGATAACTATGGCTACACCTTC.

This clonotype showed up many times. CDR3 amino acids: CSVPHYEANSGANVLTF. DNA of the CDR3: TGCAGCGTTCCCCACTACGAAGCAAACTCTGGGGCCAACGTCCTGACTTTC. The chain carries TRBV29-1 and TRBJ2-6, with D unresolved. V gave up 5 bases and J gave up 0 bases, with 17 bases separating them. Germline assignment: CDR1 SQVTM and CDR2 ANQGSEA. The CDR3 loop spans 17 amino acids.

A few counts support this clonotype. The chain employs TRBV10-3 and TRBJ2-7, with 10 bases that match TRBD2. The CDR3 runs to 16 residues. Germline lookup yields CDR1 ENHRY and CDR2 SYGVKD. V shed 2 bases and J 7 bases; nucleotides not matched to a gene: 11. CDR3 in amino acids: CAISEPLTAGGEEQYV. The CDR3 DNA reads as TGTGCCATCAGTGAGCCACTAACAGCGGGAGGGGAAGAGCAGTACGTC.

This clonotype occurred many times. The chain couples TRBV10-1 to TRBJ2-1, with a possible D match to TRBD1 (5 bases). V was clipped by 5 bases and J by 10 bases, with 9 bases between them. The CDR3 length is 11 residues. In germline, CDR1 is WNHNN, CDR2 SYGVQD (reference sequence). In nucleotides, the CDR3 is TGCGCCAGCAGTACAGGACGAGAGCAGTTCTTC. It yields the protein CASSTGREQFF.

V and J are TRBV15 and TRBJ1-1; D is perhaps TRBD1 (5 bases). Germline values: CDR1 LNHNV, CDR2 YYDKDF (reference sequence). Trimming took 2 bases from V and 5 from J, leaving 6 bases between them. CDR3 length: 12 residues. The CDR3 DNA is TGTGCCACCAGCAGATGGGGGACTGAAGCTTTCTTT. Amino acid sequence: CATSRWGTEAFF. The entire variable domain, with the rest obtained from reference TRBV15 and TRBJ1-1, is as follows: DAMVIQNPRYQVTQFGKPVTLSCSQTLNHNVMYWYQQKSSQAPKLLFHYYDKDFNNEADTPDNFQSRRPNTSFCFLDIRSPGLGDTAMYLCATSRWGTEAFFGQGTRLTVV.

This clonotype has ten or more counts. The rearrangement links TRBV7-6 to TRBJ2-2; D is uncertain. Trimming removed 2 bases at V and 3 bases at J, with 7 bases between. The CDR3 sequence is 14 residues long. Germline loops: CDR1 SGHVS, CDR2 FNYEAQ. In DNA, the CDR3 is TGTGCCAGCAGCTTATCTGGCGACACCGGGGAGCTGTTTTTT. Translated: CASSLSGDTGELFF. The complete variable domain, with remaining parts taken from reference TRBV7-6 and TRBJ2-2, reads GAGVSQSPRYKVTKRGQDVALRCDPISGHVSLYWYRQALGQGPEFLTYFNYEAQQDKSGLPNDRFSAERPEGSISTLTIQRTEQRDSAMYRCASSLSGDTGELFFGEGSRLTVL.

This clonotype appeared many times. The chain recombines TRBV5-6 with TRBJ2-1, with D unclear. CDR3 length: 13 residues. V lost 4 bases and J lost 5, with 10 bases in between. The germline CDR1 and CDR2 sequences are SGHDT and YYEEEE. CDR3 in amino acids: CASSLGDDNEQFF. DNA for the CDR3: TGTGCCAGCAGCCTCGGCGACGACAATGAGCAGTTCTTC.

The chain couples TRBV25-1 to TRBJ2-2, with D possibly matching TRBD2 (6 bases). Trimming cost V 4 bases and J 0 bases, with 12 bases left between them. CDR1 and CDR2 (germline): MGHDK, SYGVNS. The CDR3 has 16 amino acids. The CDR3 DNA follows: TGTGCCAGCAGTGGTTGGGACTTCACGAACACCGGGGAGCTGTTTTTT. It is translated as CASSGWDFTNTGELFF.

The J gene is TRBJ2-3, the V gene TRBV2, with TRBD2 matching 9 bases. With V trimmed by 3 bases and J by 0 bases, 10 bases remained unmatched. CDR3 length: 18 amino acids. In germline, CDR1 is SNHLY, CDR2 FYNNEI. The CDR3 reads CASSDDKGSGGSTDTQYF. CDR3 nucleotide sequence: TGTGCCAGCAGTGACGACAAGGGAAGCGGGGGGAGCACAGATACGCAGTATTTT.

The chain has TRBV6-5 and TRBJ2-7; D is undetermined. V was shortened by 11 bases and J by 2 bases, with 13 bases between the two germline ends. Germline V lookup: CDR1 MNHEY, CDR2 SVGAGI. This CDR3 is built from 12 residues. CDR3 sequence: CAYEPPTYEQYF. CDR3 nucleotides: TGTGCCTATGAGCCACCAACCTACGAGCAGTACTTC.

This clonotype has at least ten counts. The chain links TRBV12-5 to TRBJ1-3; D uncertain. Germline V gene sequence: CDR1 LGHNT, CDR2 FRNRAP. The V and J ends lost 2 bases and 0 bases respectively, with 14 bases between them. CDR3 length: 17 residues. CDR3 region: CASGLPQSRISGNTIYF. In DNA, the CDR3 is TGTGCTAGTGGTTTGCCACAGAGTAGAATCTCTGGAAACACCATATATTTT. The whole variable domain, remainder taken from reference TRBV12-5 and TRBJ1-3, is DARVTQTPRHKVTEMGQEVTMRCQPILGHNTVFWYRQTMMQGLELLAYFRNRAPLDDSGMPKDRFSAEMPDATLATLKIQPSEPRDSAVYFCASGLPQSRISGNTIYFGEGSWLTVV.

The sample holds a few counts of this clonotype. The chain recombines TRBV3-1 with TRBJ1-2, with a possible D match to TRBD1 (6 bases). Germline CDR1 is LGHDT and CDR2 is YNNKEL (reference sequence). Between the trimmed V and J ends, which lost 4 bases and 9 bases, there was a span of 12 bases. The CDR3 totals 12 residues. In DNA form, the CDR3 reads TGTGCCAGCAGCCGAAGGGGGGAGAGCTACACCTTC. Residues: CASSRRGESYTF.

This clonotype was seen at least ten times. The gene calls are TRBV11-2 and TRBJ2-7; D is unresolved. Deletions cut 7 bases from V and 1 base from J, with 8 bases between. This CDR3 region has 12 residues. Germline V gives CDR1 SGHAT, CDR2 FQNNGV. DNA of the CDR3: TGTGCCAGCATGGGTCCGTCCTACGAGCAGTACGTC. Translating it yields CASMGPSYEQYV.

This chain uses TRBV27 with TRBJ1-5; 7 positions match TRBD1. The trim removed 6 bases at V and 4 bases at J, leaving 3 bases unmatched. In germline, CDR1 is MNHEY, CDR2 SMNVEV (reference sequence). CDR3 size: 13 residues. CDR3 residues: CASSPTGNQPQHF. The CDR3, as DNA: TGTGCCAGCAGCCCGACAGGGAATCAGCCCCAGCATTTT.

Written as DNA, the CDR3 is TGTGCCAGCAGTGAGTCTGGGGGGCGGAATTCGTTTTTT. It codes for CASSESGGRNSFF. This chain joins TRBV2 and TRBJ1-4; maybe TRBD1 (6 bases). Trimming left V 3 bases short and J 16 bases short, with 18 bases between. Germline V lookup: CDR1 SNHLY, CDR2 FYNNEI. The CDR3 totals 13 residues.

At least ten counts were recorded for this clonotype. The V and J genes are TRBV29-1 and TRBJ1-2; D possibly corresponds to TRBD1 (5 bases). The CDR3 spans 11 residues. Germline V CDR1 and CDR2: SQVTM, ANQGSEA. With 0 bases removed from V and 8 bases from J, the gap between germline ends came to 7 bases. The CDR3 region is CSVEDQGGYTF. The DNA for the CDR3 is TGCAGCGTTGAAGATCAGGGAGGCTACACCTTC.

The sample holds many counts of this clonotype. V usage is TRBV7-8 and J usage is TRBJ2-1, with 8 bases that match TRBD2. The CDR3 sequence is 13 residues long. Unmatched junction bases numbered 10, after V lost 5 bases and J lost 13 bases. In germline, CDR1 is SGHVS, CDR2 FQNEAQ. CDR3 loop: CASSNPAGENQFF. CDR3 bases: TGTGCCAGCAGCAATCCAGCGGGAGAAAACCAGTTCTTC. The full variable domain, its missing parts supplied by reference TRBV7-8 and TRBJ2-1, is GAGVSQSPRYKVAKRGQDVALRCDPISGHVSLFWYQQALGQGPEFLTYFQNEAQLDKSGLPSDRFFAERPEGSVSTLKIQRTQQEDSAVYLCASSNPAGENQFFGPGTRLTVL.

This clonotype turned up a few times. Since the CDR3 does not end with the conserved phenylalanine or tryptophan, this likely comes from a read error. The DNA is left out, because the CDR3 cannot be placed on it with certainty; the CDR3 is given as TCRdb lists it. The chain links TRBV7-2 to TRBJ1-4. The CDR3 is 11 amino acids in total, end residues counted. Germline loops: CDR1 SGHTA, CDR2 FQGNSA. The CDR3 region is CASGSPSKNGL.

This clonotype was observed a few times. The rearrangement uses TRBV6-2 or TRBV6-3 and TRBJ1-1, with 11 bases that match TRBD1. With V trimmed by 4 bases and J by 8 bases, 9 bases remained unmatched. Germline CDR1 is MNHEY and CDR2 is SVGEGT. The CDR3 is 15 amino acids. In DNA form, the CDR3 reads TGTGCCAGCAGTTCCTGGACAGGGGGCGTCCCCGAAGCTTTCTTT. Its translation: CASSSWTGGVPEAFF.

This chain joins TRBV2 and TRBJ1-3; no firm D call. CDR3 length equals 14 residues. The V gene's germline CDR1 is SNHLY and CDR2 FYNNEI. V lost 8 bases and J lost 0, with 11 bases in between. The CDR3 DNA sequence: TGTGCCAGCTGGGCCTTCAGCTCTGGAAACACCATATATTTT. Translating gives CASWAFSSGNTIYF.

This CDR3 reads CAINPGLANEQFF. The CDR3 bases are TGTGCCATCAACCCGGGACTAGCTAATGAGCAGTTCTTC. The chain employs TRBV10-3 and TRBJ2-1, with 9 bases matching TRBD2. CDR1 is ENHRY, CDR2 SYGVKD, per germline. The CDR3 has 13 amino acids. J was trimmed by 7 bases and V by 7 bases; bases with no gene match: 5.

The V call is TRBV11-2, the J call TRBJ2-7; 7 bases are a match to TRBD2. The CDR3 sequence is 15 residues long. The trim removed 0 bases at V and 4 bases at J, leaving 6 bases unmatched. The germline CDR1 and CDR2 sequences are SGHAT and FQNNGV. The CDR3 loop reads CASSLDPAGTYEQYF. CDR3 coding DNA: TGTGCCAGCAGCTTAGATCCAGCGGGGACGTACGAGCAGTACTTC.

There are a few counts of this clonotype. This chain links TRBV19 with TRBJ2-4, with 8 bases identical to TRBD2. This CDR3 has 13 residues. The junction had 7 bases not matched to a gene; V was cut back by 6 bases and J by 9 bases. The V gene's germline CDR1 is LNHDA and CDR2 SQIVND (reference sequence). The CDR3 coding sequence is TGTGCCAGTAGCGCTAGCGGGCGAGGCATTCAGTACTTC. The encoded protein is CASSASGRGIQYF.

There are many counts of this clonotype. The rearrangement links TRBV3-1 to TRBJ2-1, with D hard to call. Per germline, CDR1 LGHDT and CDR2 YNNKEL (reference sequence). The CDR3 totals 11 residues. The ends were cut back, 0 bases at V and 12 bases at J, with 6 bases in the middle. This CDR3 reads CASSQDIGQFF. The CDR3 nucleotides are TGTGCCAGCAGCCAAGATATCGGGCAGTTCTTC.